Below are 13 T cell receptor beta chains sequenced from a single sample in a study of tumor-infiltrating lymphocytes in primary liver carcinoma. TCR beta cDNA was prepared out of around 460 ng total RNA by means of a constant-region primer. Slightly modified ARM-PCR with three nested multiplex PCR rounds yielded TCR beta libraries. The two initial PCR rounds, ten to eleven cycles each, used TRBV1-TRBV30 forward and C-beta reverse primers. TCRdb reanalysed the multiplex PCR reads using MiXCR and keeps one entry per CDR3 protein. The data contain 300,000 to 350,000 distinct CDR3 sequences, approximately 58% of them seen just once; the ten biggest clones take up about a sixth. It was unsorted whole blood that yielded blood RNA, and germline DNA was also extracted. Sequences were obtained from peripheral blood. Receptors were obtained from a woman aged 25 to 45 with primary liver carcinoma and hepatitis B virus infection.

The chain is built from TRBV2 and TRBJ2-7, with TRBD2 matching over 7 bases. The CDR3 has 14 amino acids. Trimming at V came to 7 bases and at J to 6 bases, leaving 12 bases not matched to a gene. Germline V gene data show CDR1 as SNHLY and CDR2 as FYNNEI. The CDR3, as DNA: TGTGCCAGCAAGGCGGGAGCAACAACTACCGAGCAGTACTTC. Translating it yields CASKAGATTTEQYF.

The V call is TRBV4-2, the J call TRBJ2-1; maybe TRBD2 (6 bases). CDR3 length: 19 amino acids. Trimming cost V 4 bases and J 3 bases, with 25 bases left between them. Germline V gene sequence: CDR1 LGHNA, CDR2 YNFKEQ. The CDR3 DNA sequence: TGTGCCAGCAGCCTCAATCCCGGCTCTGGGACGGGAGTCTACAATGAGCAGTTCTTC. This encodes CASSLNPGSGTGVYNEQFF.

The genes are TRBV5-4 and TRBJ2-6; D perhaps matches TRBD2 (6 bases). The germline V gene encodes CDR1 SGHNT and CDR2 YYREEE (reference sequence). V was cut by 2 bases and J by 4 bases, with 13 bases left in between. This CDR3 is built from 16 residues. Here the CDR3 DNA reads TGTGCCAGCAGCTTTCCGGGACTTGGAGGGGCCAACGTCCTGACTTTC. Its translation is CASSFPGLGGANVLTF. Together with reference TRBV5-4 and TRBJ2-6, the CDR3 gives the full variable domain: ETGVTQSPTHLIKTRGQQVTLRCSSQSGHNTVSWYQQALGQGPQFIFQYYREEENGRGNFPPRFSGLQFPNYSSELNVNALELDDSALYLCASSFPGLGGANVLTFGAGSRLTVL.

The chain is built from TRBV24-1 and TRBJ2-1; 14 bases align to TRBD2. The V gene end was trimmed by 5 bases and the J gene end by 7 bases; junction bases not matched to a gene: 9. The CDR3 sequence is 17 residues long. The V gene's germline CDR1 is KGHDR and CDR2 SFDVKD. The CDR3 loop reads CATSALPGLAGENEQFF. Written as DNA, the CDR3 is TGTGCCACCAGTGCACTACCGGGACTAGCGGGGGAGAATGAGCAGTTCTTC.

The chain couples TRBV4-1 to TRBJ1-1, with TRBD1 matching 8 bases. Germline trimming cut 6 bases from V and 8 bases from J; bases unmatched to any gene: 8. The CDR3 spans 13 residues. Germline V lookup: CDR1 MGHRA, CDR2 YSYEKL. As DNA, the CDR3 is TGCGCCAGCAGTCAGGGTGGGGACAGGGAAGCTTTCTTT. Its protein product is CASSQGGDREAFF.

The CDR3 is CASSFGLDYNEQFF. The CDR3 region has the DNA TGTGCCAGCAGCTTCGGACTAGACTACAATGAGCAGTTCTTC. The chain has TRBV7-9 and TRBJ2-1; TRBD2 agrees at 7 bases. This CDR3 is built from 14 residues. Germline V gives CDR1 SEHNR, CDR2 FQNEAQ (reference sequence). V shed 3 bases, J shed 3 bases, and the junction held 2 bases outside the gene matches.

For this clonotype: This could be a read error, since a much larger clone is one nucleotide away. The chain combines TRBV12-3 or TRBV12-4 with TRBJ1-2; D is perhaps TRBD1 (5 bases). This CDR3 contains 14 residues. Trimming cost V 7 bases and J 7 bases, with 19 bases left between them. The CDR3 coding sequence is TGTGCCAGCACCGGCGGGACTGTGTTCAGTGGCTACACCTTC. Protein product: CASTGGTVFSGYTF.

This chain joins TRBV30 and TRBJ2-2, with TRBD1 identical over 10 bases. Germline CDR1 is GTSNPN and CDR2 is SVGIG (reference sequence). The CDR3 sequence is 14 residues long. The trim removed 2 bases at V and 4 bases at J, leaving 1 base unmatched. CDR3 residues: CAWSRTGGTGELFF. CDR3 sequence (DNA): TGTGCCTGGAGTAGGACAGGGGGCACCGGGGAGCTGTTTTTT.

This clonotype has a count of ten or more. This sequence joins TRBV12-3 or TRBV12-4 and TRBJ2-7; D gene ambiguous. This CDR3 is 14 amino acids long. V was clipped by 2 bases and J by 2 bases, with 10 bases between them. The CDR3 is CASSLITRPYEQYF. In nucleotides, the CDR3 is TGTGCCAGCAGTTTAATAACCCGTCCCTACGAGCAGTACTTC.

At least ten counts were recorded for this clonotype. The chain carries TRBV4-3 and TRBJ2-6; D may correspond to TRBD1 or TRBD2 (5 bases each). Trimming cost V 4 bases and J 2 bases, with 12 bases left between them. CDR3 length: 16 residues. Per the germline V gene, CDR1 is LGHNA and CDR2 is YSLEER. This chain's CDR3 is CASSPGQGPGANVLTF. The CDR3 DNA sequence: TGCGCCAGCAGCCCTGGCCAGGGACCTGGGGCCAACGTCCTGACTTTC.

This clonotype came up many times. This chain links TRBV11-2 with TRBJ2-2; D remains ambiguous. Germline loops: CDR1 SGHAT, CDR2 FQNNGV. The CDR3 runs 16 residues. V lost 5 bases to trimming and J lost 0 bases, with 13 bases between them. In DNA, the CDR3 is TGTGCCAGCAGCCTCAGTTATGGGGCGAACACCGGGGAGCTGTTTTTT. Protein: CASSLSYGANTGELFF.

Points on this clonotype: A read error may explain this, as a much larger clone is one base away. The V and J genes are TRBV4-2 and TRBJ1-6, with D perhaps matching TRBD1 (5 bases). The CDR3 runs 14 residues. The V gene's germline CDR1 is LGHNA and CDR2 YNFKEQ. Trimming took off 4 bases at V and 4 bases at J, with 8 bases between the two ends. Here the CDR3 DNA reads TGTGCCAGCAGCCCGGACATTTATAATTCACCCCTCCACTTT. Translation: CASSPDIYNSPLHF.

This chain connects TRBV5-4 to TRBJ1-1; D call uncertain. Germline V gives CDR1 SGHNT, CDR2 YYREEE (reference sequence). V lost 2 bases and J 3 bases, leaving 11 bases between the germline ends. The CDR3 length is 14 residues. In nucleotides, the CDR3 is TGTGCCAGCAGCTTCCAAGACACGGACACTGAAGCTTTCTTT. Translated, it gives CASSFQDTDTEAFF.